The 4 T cell receptor beta chains below come from one sample, sequenced in a study of OX40 agonist ivuxolimab in advanced cancers. The protocol was immunoSEQ multiplex PCR, while the TCRdb copy is restricted to in-frame clones and leaves out a portion. The data hold tens of thousands of clones, with 82% observed a single time. Material: CD4+ or CD8+ T cells sorted from blood, obtained in a trial of the OX40 agonist ivuxolimab. All receptors derive from an adult with an advanced solid tumor such as melanoma, head and neck, liver or kidney cancer.

The J gene is TRBJ1-3, the V gene TRBV28; no firm D call. The CDR3 runs 15 residues. Looked up from germline, CDR1 is MDHEN and CDR2 is SYDVKM. The ends were cut back, 3 bases at V and 2 bases at J, with 11 bases in the middle. CDR3 sequence reads: CASSFITGTGNTIYF. In DNA, the CDR3 is TGTGCCAGCAGTTTTATTACGGGGACTGGAAACACCATATATTTT.

This chain uses TRBV15 with TRBJ2-7; 7 nucleotides match TRBD2. The CDR3 is made up of 13 amino acids. The trim removed 3 bases at V and 7 bases at J, leaving 6 bases unmatched. Germline V CDR1 and CDR2: LNHNV, YYDKDF (reference sequence). CDR3 sequence reads: CATSSEGLPEQYF. CDR3 DNA sequence: TGTGCCACCAGCAGCGAGGGACTACCAGAGCAGTACTTC. The complete variable domain, with remaining parts taken from reference TRBV15 and TRBJ2-7, reads DAMVIQNPRYQVTQFGKPVTLSCSQTLNHNVMYWYQQKSSQAPKLLFHYYDKDFNNEADTPDNFQSRRPNTSFCFLDIRSPGLGDTAMYLCATSSEGLPEQYFGPGTRLTVT.

The rearrangement joins TRBV2 to TRBJ1-3; tentative D call: TRBD1 (6 bases). This CDR3 comprises 17 residues. Trimming removed 3 bases from V and 2 bases from J, with 17 bases in between. Per germline, CDR1 SNHLY and CDR2 FYNNEI. The CDR3 nucleotides are TGTGCCAGCAGTGAGAGGGCAGGGGTCATTACTGGAAACACCATATATTTT. Protein: CASSERAGVITGNTIYF.

V is TRBV29-1 and J is TRBJ2-7, with TRBD2 matching 9 bases. Germline V CDR1 and CDR2: SQVTM, ANQGSEA. The CDR3 has 13 residues. After removal of 5 bases from V and 5 bases from J, the junction contained 7 bases not matched to a gene. For the CDR3, the DNA is TGCAGCGTTAAATTAGCGGGAGTAAACGAGCAGTACTTC. Its translation is CSVKLAGVNEQYF.